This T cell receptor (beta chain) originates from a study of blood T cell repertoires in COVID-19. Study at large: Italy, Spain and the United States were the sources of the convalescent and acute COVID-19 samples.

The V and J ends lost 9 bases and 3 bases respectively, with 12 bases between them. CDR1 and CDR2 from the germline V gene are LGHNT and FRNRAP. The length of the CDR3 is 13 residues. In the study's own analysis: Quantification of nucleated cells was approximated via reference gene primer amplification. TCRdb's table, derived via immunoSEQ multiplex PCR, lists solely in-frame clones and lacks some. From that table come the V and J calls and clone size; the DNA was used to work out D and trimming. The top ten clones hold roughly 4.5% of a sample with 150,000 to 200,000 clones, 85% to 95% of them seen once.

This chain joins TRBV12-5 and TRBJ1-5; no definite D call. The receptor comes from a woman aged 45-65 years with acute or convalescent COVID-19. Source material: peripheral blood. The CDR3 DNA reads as TGTGCTAGCCAGGCCGCTCTCAATCAGCCCCAGCATTTT. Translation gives CASQAALNQPQHF.